These 31 T cell receptor beta chains share one sample of origin, sequenced in a study of cytomegalovirus exposure and HLA in healthy donors. 13 Jbeta primers and 60 Vbeta primers were used for the PCR. Only in-frame clones appear in the TCRdb table, and some are missing; sequencing was by immunoSEQ multiplex PCR. The sample gives around 180,000 clones, roughly 88% of which show up once; around 1.3% is in the top ten. Material: PBMCs. The receptors were gathered from a boy aged 2-15 years in good health and CMV-seronegative.

This chain links TRBV7-9 with TRBJ2-2; D ambiguous. The CDR3 loop spans 15 amino acids. Germline V gives CDR1 SEHNR, CDR2 FQNEAQ (reference sequence). V lost 5 bases and J lost 5, with 15 bases in between. The CDR3 loop is CASSLLELPTGELFF. The CDR3 nucleotides read TGTGCCAGCAGCCTCCTCGAGCTTCCGACCGGGGAGCTGTTTTTT.

The V gene is TRBV6-1, the J gene TRBJ1-1; weak D call: TRBD1 (5 bases). The ends were cut back, 5 bases at V and 0 bases at J, with 10 bases in the middle. This CDR3 comprises 14 residues. The germline CDR1 and CDR2 sequences are MNHNS and SASEGT. This chain's CDR3 is CASSSQGLNTEAFF. CDR3 bases: TGTGCCAGCAGTTCTCAGGGTCTGAACACTGAAGCTTTCTTT.

The V call is TRBV11-2, the J call TRBJ2-2; D is ambiguous. This CDR3 comprises 14 residues. Germline CDR1 reads SGHAT; CDR2 reads FQNNGV. Deletions cut 3 bases from V and 6 bases from J, with 11 bases between. CDR3 in DNA: TGTGCCAGCAGCTTGGCCAGATTTCCCGGGGAGCTGTTTTTT. As protein: CASSLARFPGELFF.

Only a few counts were recorded for this clone. This sequence joins TRBV29-1 and TRBJ1-2, with 7 bases matching TRBD1. There are 13 residues in the CDR3. Per germline, CDR1 SQVTM and CDR2 ANQGSEA. Losses at the gene ends were 6 bases for V and 3 bases for J; bases not matched to a gene: 7. This CDR3 is CSVDWDSYYGYTF. CDR3 DNA: TGCAGCGTGGACTGGGACAGTTACTATGGCTACACCTTC. The entire variable domain, with the rest obtained from reference TRBV29-1 and TRBJ1-2, is as follows: SAVISQKPSRDICQRGTSLTIQCQVDSQVTMMFWYRQQPGQSLTLIATANQGSEATYESGFVIDKFPISRPNLTFSTLTVSNMSPEDSSIYLCSVDWDSYYGYTFGSGTRLTVV.

The J gene is TRBJ1-3, the V gene TRBV6-1; 8 nucleotides match TRBD1. This CDR3 comprises 15 residues. Germline assignment: CDR1 MNHNS and CDR2 SASEGT. J gave up 8 bases and V 3 bases, and 9 bases lay outside the gene matches. CDR3 in amino acids: CASSDPGQGSDTIYF. The CDR3, as DNA: TGTGCCAGCAGTGATCCCGGACAGGGCTCGGACACCATATATTTT.

The chain employs TRBV18 and TRBJ2-7, with D unclear. V was shortened by 0 bases and J by 3 bases, with 6 bases between the two germline ends. Germline V lookup: CDR1 KGHSH, CDR2 LQKENI. This CDR3 region has 13 residues. The DNA for the CDR3 is TGTGCCAGCTCACCACCCGGTTTCTACGAGCAGTACTTC. Protein sequence: CASSPPGFYEQYF.

Only one count was recorded for this clone. The chain is built from TRBV20-1 and TRBJ1-1; no clear D gene. The germline V and J ends were trimmed by 5 bases and 8 bases, with 12 bases remaining between them. CDR1 and CDR2 from the germline V gene are DFQATT and SNEGSKA (reference sequence). This CDR3 has 11 residues. CDR3 DNA: TGCAGTGCTGCCCCCGGTAACGAAGCTTTCTTT. Amino acids: CSAAPGNEAFF.

This clone was recorded a few times. V usage is TRBV29-1 and J usage is TRBJ1-2; 8 bases align to TRBD1. Trimming took 7 bases from V and 4 from J; bases not matched to a gene: 8. This CDR3 spans 13 amino acids. CDR1 and CDR2 (germline): SQVTM, ANQGSEA. The CDR3 protein is CSATGVDSYGYTF. CDR3 DNA sequence: TGCAGCGCGACAGGGGTCGACTCCTATGGCTACACCTTC.

V and J are TRBV19 and TRBJ1-3, with 8 bases identical to TRBD1. V lost 9 bases, J lost 4 bases, and 5 bases stayed unmatched. CDR3 size: 13 residues. Germline V lookup: CDR1 LNHDA, CDR2 SQIVND (reference sequence). The CDR3 region has the DNA TGTGCCAGCGAGGACAGGGCCGGAAACACCATATATTTT. This sequence encodes CASEDRAGNTIYF.

The gene calls are TRBV7-8 and TRBJ2-3, with D perhaps TRBD2 (5 bases). This CDR3 is built from 17 residues. V was clipped by 5 bases and J by 2 bases, with 20 bases between them. Germline loops: CDR1 SGHVS, CDR2 FQNEAQ. This chain's CDR3 is CASSPREVQLHTDTQYF. In nucleotides, the CDR3 is TGTGCCAGCAGCCCTCGGGAAGTCCAGTTACACACAGATACGCAGTATTTT.

The chain employs TRBV18 and TRBJ2-7, with a possible D match to TRBD2 (6 bases). Germline V gives CDR1 KGHSH, CDR2 LQKENI. This CDR3 has 16 amino acids. V was clipped by 4 bases and J by 1 base, with 17 bases between them. In DNA, the CDR3 is TGTGCCAGCTCACTCGGCCTCGGGAGCGGTTCCTACGAGCAGTACTTC. This sequence encodes CASSLGLGSGSYEQYF.

This clone appeared a single time. J is TRBJ1-2 and V is TRBV5-1; no definite D call. With 1 base removed from V and 3 bases from J, the gap between germline ends came to 10 bases. CDR1 is SGHRS, CDR2 YFSETQ, per germline. The length of the CDR3 is 14 residues. CDR3 sequence (DNA): TGCGCCAGCAGCTTGTCAGGTAACGACTATGGCTACACCTTC. Translated, it gives CASSLSGNDYGYTF.

V gene TRBV14 combines with J gene TRBJ2-1; 10 positions agree with TRBD2. Germline CDR1 reads SGHDN; CDR2 reads FVKESK. CDR3 length equals 18 residues. The trim removed 0 bases at V and 1 base at J, leaving 6 bases unmatched. This CDR3 is CASSQDLLSGGSYNEQFF. CDR3 nucleotide sequence: TGTGCCAGCAGCCAAGATCTCCTTAGCGGGGGGTCCTACAATGAGCAGTTCTTC.

The rearrangement joins TRBV6-5 to TRBJ2-5; 9 nucleotides match TRBD2. Germline V gene lookup returns CDR1 MNHEY and CDR2 SVGAGI. The CDR3 is made up of 15 amino acids. Trimming cost V 4 bases and J 2 bases; bases outside gene matches: 5. The CDR3 DNA reads as TGTGCCAGCAGTTCGCTAGCGGGGCGGCAAGAGACCCAGTACTTC. Encoded protein: CASSSLAGRQETQYF.

The V call is TRBV19, the J call TRBJ2-7; TRBD1 matches 9 bases. With 6 bases clipped from V and 1 base from J, the junction kept 4 bases outside the gene matches. This CDR3 contains 14 residues. From germline, CDR1 is LNHDA and CDR2 SQIVND (reference sequence). The CDR3 DNA sequence: TGTGCCAGTAGCGGGACAGGGAAATCCTACGAGCAGTACTTC. Translated, it gives CASSGTGKSYEQYF.

The genes are TRBV6-1 and TRBJ1-2; 11 bases line up with TRBD1. Germline V lookup: CDR1 MNHNS, CDR2 SASEGT. This CDR3 is built from 13 residues. J was trimmed by 7 bases and V by 7 bases; bases with no gene match: 5. DNA of the CDR3: TGTGCCAGCACCCGGACAGGGGGCGGTGGCTACACCTTC. Its translation: CASTRTGGGGYTF.

The chain links TRBV14 to TRBJ2-6; 8 nucleotides align to TRBD1. Germline V gives CDR1 SGHDN, CDR2 FVKESK. The CDR3 extends over 20 amino acids. V lost 4 bases and J lost 0; bases outside the gene matches: 14. The chain's CDR3 is CASSPRLSQGVNSGANVLTF. CDR3 DNA sequence: TGTGCCAGCAGCCCGCGACTTTCACAGGGGGTAAACTCTGGGGCCAACGTCCTGACTTTC.

The genes are TRBV11-2 and TRBJ2-1, with TRBD2 identical over 14 bases. CDR1 and CDR2 from the germline V gene are SGHAT and FQNNGV. The V gene end was trimmed by 5 bases and the J gene end by 8 bases; junction bases not matched to a gene: 14. The CDR3 totals 18 residues. For the CDR3, the DNA is TGTGCCAGCAGCCAACCCGGGACTAGCGGGAGTGTTAGCGATGAGCAGTTCTTC. Its translation is CASSQPGTSGSVSDEQFF. Looking up the rest from reference TRBV11-2 and TRBJ2-1 gives the full variable domain: EAGVAQSPRYKIIEKRQSVAFWCNPISGHATLYWYQQILGQGPKLLIQFQNNGVVDDSQLPKDRFSAERLKGVDSTLKIQPAKLEDSAVYLCASSQPGTSGSVSDEQFFGPGTRLTVL.

This clone has more than one count but fewer than ten. V and J are TRBV19 and TRBJ1-5, with TRBD1 matching 11 bases. With 5 bases clipped from V and 4 bases from J, the junction kept 4 bases outside the gene matches. In germline, CDR1 is LNHDA, CDR2 SQIVND (reference sequence). This CDR3 spans 15 amino acids. The CDR3 protein is CASSGGQGVNQPQHF. The CDR3 bases are TGTGCCAGTAGTGGGGGACAGGGGGTTAATCAGCCCCAGCATTTT.

The chain is built from TRBV27 and TRBJ1-2; TRBD1 matches at 9 bases. Germline V CDR1 and CDR2: MNHEY, SMNVEV (reference sequence). The ends lost 7 bases at V and 2 bases at J; junction bases unmatched: 8. The CDR3 has 15 amino acids. The CDR3 is CASTSGQGPNYGYTF. In nucleotides, the CDR3 is TGTGCCAGCACATCGGGACAGGGCCCGAACTATGGCTACACCTTC.

The chain employs TRBV27 and TRBJ2-7; 7 nucleotides line up with TRBD1. The germline V gene has CDR1 MNHEY and CDR2 SMNVEV (reference sequence). The CDR3 spans 14 residues. Losses at the gene ends were 8 bases for V and 4 bases for J; bases not matched to a gene: 11. The CDR3 protein is CASRTVRGRYEQYV. CDR3 sequence (DNA): TGTGCCAGCCGCACGGTTAGGGGGCGATACGAGCAGTACGTC.

The chain carries TRBV29-1 and TRBJ1-1, with D unresolved. Trimming pared 0 bases from V and 8 bases from J, leaving 22 bases between. CDR1 is SQVTM and CDR2 is ANQGSEA in the germline V gene. This CDR3 region has 16 residues. DNA of the CDR3: TGCAGCGTTGAAGATGAGGTGAGCCTCACGAACGACGAAGCTTTCTTT. The encoded protein is CSVEDEVSLTNDEAFF.

This chain connects TRBV10-1 to TRBJ1-5; tentative D call: TRBD1 (5 bases). The CDR3 is made up of 14 amino acids. Germline V gene sequence: CDR1 WNHNN, CDR2 SYGVQD (reference sequence). Trimming removed 6 bases from V and 7 bases from J, with 16 bases in between. The CDR3 DNA sequence: TGCGCCAGCAGATTAACAGGAGAAGGCCAGCCCCAGCATTTT. Its protein is CASRLTGEGQPQHF.

The rearrangement uses TRBV7-6 and TRBJ2-1, with 7 bases that match TRBD2. The CDR3 totals 15 residues. The ends lost 1 base at V and 7 bases at J; junction bases unmatched: 7. From germline, CDR1 is SGHVS and CDR2 FNYEAQ. CDR3 sequence (DNA): TGTGCCAGCAGCTTAGAAGTTGGCGGGAGTAATGAGCAGTTCTTC. This codes for CASSLEVGGSNEQFF.

This clone was detected once. V and J are TRBV5-6 and TRBJ2-2, with TRBD2 matching over 12 bases. The CDR3 has 15 amino acids. After removal of 3 bases from V and 9 bases from J, the junction contained 6 bases not matched to a gene. CDR1 and CDR2 from the germline V gene are SGHDT and YYEEEE. The CDR3 DNA reads TGTGCCAGCAGCTACACGACTAGCGGGGGTAGGGAGCTGTTTTTT. It specifies CASSYTTSGGRELFF.

V is TRBV30 and J is TRBJ1-1; unclear D gene. The CDR3 is made up of 13 amino acids. Germline lookup yields CDR1 GTSNPN and CDR2 SVGIG (reference sequence). Trimming removed 2 bases from V and 10 bases from J, with 17 bases in between. CDR3 sequence (DNA): TGTGCCTGGAGTTTACGTGGCGGGTTGAGAGCTTTCTTT. Translated: CAWSLRGGLRAFF.

As concerns this clone: Mismatch with germline at one junction end may stem from a read error. The chain links TRBV7-9 to TRBJ1-1; the D gene is possibly TRBD1 (6 bases). The germline V gene has CDR1 SEHNR and CDR2 FQNEAQ (reference sequence). The length of the CDR3 is 12 residues. DNA of the CDR3: TGTTCCAGCAGCCTCGGACAGCGAGAAGCTTTCTTT. It is translated as CSSSLGQREAFF.

The chain uses TRBV5-1 and TRBJ2-3, with TRBD2 as a possible D gene (5 bases). V shed 4 bases and J shed 0 bases, with 6 bases lying between them. CDR1 is SGHRS, CDR2 YFSETQ, per germline. The CDR3 loop spans 13 amino acids. The CDR3 DNA follows: TGCGCCAGCAGCAGGGAGAGCACAGATACGCAGTATTTT. It encodes CASSRESTDTQYF.

V usage is TRBV5-1 and J usage is TRBJ1-4, with TRBD1 as a possible D gene (6 bases). The CDR3 loop spans 14 amino acids. The germline CDR1 and CDR2 sequences are SGHRS and YFSETQ. V was shortened by 4 bases and J by 6 bases, with 13 bases between the two germline ends. For the CDR3, the DNA is TGCGCCAGCAGCAGAACAGGGACCGATGAAAAACTGTTTTTT. Its translation is CASSRTGTDEKLFF.

The rearrangement links TRBV27 to TRBJ1-6; 10 bases map to TRBD1. J was trimmed by 3 bases and V by 5 bases; bases with no gene match: 4. This CDR3 contains 16 residues. The germline CDR1 and CDR2 sequences are MNHEY and SMNVEV (reference sequence). CDR3 protein: CASSPWTGGYNSPLHF. In DNA, the CDR3 is TGTGCCAGCAGTCCTTGGACAGGGGGCTATAATTCACCCCTCCACTTT.

The J gene is TRBJ1-1, the V gene TRBV6-5; no clear D gene. The CDR3 extends over 13 amino acids. V lost 2 bases to trimming and J lost 2 bases, with 6 bases between them. From germline, CDR1 is MNHEY and CDR2 SVGAGI. In DNA, the CDR3 is TGTGCCAGCAGTTACGCGTATAACACTGAAGCTTTCTTT. This gives the protein CASSYAYNTEAFF.